The following is a TCR beta chain sequence with its context. The antigen is unknown. These data come from a study of a mutant IDH1 vaccine in newly diagnosed glioma. The CDR3 is 13 amino acids. Germline values: CDR1 SGHTS, CDR2 YDEGEE. Trimming pared 4 bases from V and 3 bases from J, leaving 7 bases between. TCRdb's copy holds only in-frame clones and misses some; the assay was immunoSEQ multiplex PCR. The data contain tens of thousands of clones, roughly 80% of them singletons. As for time point: week 23, last vaccination. With topical imiquimod, each dose of the vaccine consisted of 300 ug of mutant IDH1 20-mer peptide.

This TCR came from a man aged 40-49 years with glioma. The sequencing here drew on PBMCs, taken from a glioma patient whose treatment included an IDH1 peptide vaccine. V gene TRBV5-8 combines with J gene TRBJ2-2; D gene unclear. The CDR3 bases are TGTGCCAGCAGCCCACTTTACACCGGGGAGCTGTTTTTT. As protein: CASSPLYTGELFF. Full variable domain (remainder filled in from reference TRBV5-8 and TRBJ2-2): EAGVTQSPTHLIKTRGQQATLRCSPISGHTSVYWYQQALGLGLQFLLWYDEGEERNRGNFPPRFSGRQFPNYSSELNVNALELEDSALYLCASSPLYTGELFFGEGSRLTVL.